Each of the 22 T cell receptor beta chains below was sequenced from the same sample in a study of ipilimumab plus nivolumab after autologous stem cell transplantation. Assay: immunoSEQ multiplex PCR; the TCRdb copy retains only in-frame clones and omits some. The repertoire holds some 43,000 clones, with about 88% as singletons. The input for sequencing was PBMCs, taken in a trial of ipilimumab plus nivolumab as post-transplant consolidation. The receptors come from a male donor with multiple myeloma.

The rearrangement joins TRBV9 to TRBJ2-3; TRBD2 matches 9 bases. CDR1 is SGDLS, CDR2 YYNGEE, per germline. Trimming took 0 bases from V and 4 from J; bases not matched to a gene: 6. This CDR3 has 16 amino acids. CDR3 sequence reads: CASSVGSSGIADTQYF. DNA of the CDR3: TGTGCCAGCAGCGTAGGTTCTAGCGGGATTGCAGATACGCAGTATTTT.

The chain carries TRBV28 and TRBJ1-4; TRBD1 agrees at 7 bases. Germline V lookup: CDR1 MDHEN, CDR2 SYDVKM. The CDR3 loop spans 13 amino acids. Trimming took 5 bases from V and 8 from J; bases not matched to a gene: 5. The CDR3, as DNA: TGTGCCAGCAGTGCCACGACAGGGGAAAAACTGTTTTTT. Translated: CASSATTGEKLFF.

This clone was seen a few times. The rearrangement uses TRBV19 and TRBJ2-2, with 8 bases matching TRBD2. Trimming removed 3 bases from V and 2 bases from J; junction bases left unmatched: 11. This CDR3 contains 18 residues. From germline, CDR1 is LNHDA and CDR2 SQIVND (reference sequence). CDR3 coding DNA: TGTGCCAGTAGTATTAGGTGGGCGGGGGGACCCAACACCGGGGAGCTGTTTTTT. Its protein is CASSIRWAGGPNTGELFF.

This chain connects TRBV10-3 to TRBJ2-7; TRBD1 aligns across 8 bases. Unmatched junction bases numbered 6, after V lost 7 bases and J lost 4 bases. This CDR3 spans 13 amino acids. Germline-derived CDR1 and CDR2 are ENHRY and SYGVKD. The CDR3 nucleotides are TGTGCCATCAACGGACAGGGATCGTACGAGCAGTACTTC. Amino acids: CAINGQGSYEQYF.

This clone was detected only once. The rearrangement uses TRBV5-6 and TRBJ1-4, with 7 positions matching TRBD1. Germline V gene lookup returns CDR1 SGHDT and CDR2 YYEEEE. The CDR3 consists of 15 residues. J lost 8 bases, V lost 4 bases, and 11 bases had no gene match. CDR3 coding DNA: TGTGCCAGCAGCGCCACGACAGGGTCTGGGGAAAAACTGTTTTTT. It codes for CASSATTGSGEKLFF.

The sample holds one count of this clone. The chain employs TRBV2 and TRBJ1-6; D remains ambiguous. V was clipped by 6 bases and J by 3 bases, with 6 bases between them. Germline V gives CDR1 SNHLY, CDR2 FYNNEI. The CDR3 length is 13 residues. The chain's CDR3 is CASRRVYNSPLHF. The DNA for the CDR3 is TGTGCCAGCAGAAGGGTCTATAATTCACCCCTCCACTTT. The whole variable domain, remainder taken from reference TRBV2 and TRBJ1-6, is EPEVTQTPSHQVTQMGQEVILRCVPISNHLYFYWYRQILGQKVEFLVSFYNNEISEKSEIFDDQFSVERPDGSNFTLKIRSTKLEDSAMYFCASRRVYNSPLHFGNGTRLTVT.

The chain links TRBV28 to TRBJ1-2; 7 bases are shared with TRBD1. The V gene end was trimmed by 2 bases and the J gene end by 3 bases; junction bases not matched to a gene: 3. Germline V gene sequence: CDR1 MDHEN, CDR2 SYDVKM. The CDR3 runs to 14 residues. The CDR3 nucleotides are TGTGCCAGCAGTTTAGGGGACAGAGACTATGGCTACACCTTC. It yields the protein CASSLGDRDYGYTF.

There are a few counts of this clone. The chain is built from TRBV2 and TRBJ1-1; no firm D call. Per germline, CDR1 SNHLY and CDR2 FYNNEI. This CDR3 has 14 residues. Deletions cut 6 bases from V and 1 base from J, with 12 bases between. CDR3 loop: CASRGTAANTEAFF. DNA for the CDR3: TGTGCCAGCAGAGGTACGGCGGCGAACACTGAAGCTTTCTTT.

The chain combines TRBV4-3 with TRBJ2-5, with 7 bases that match TRBD2. CDR3 length equals 15 residues. Losses at the gene ends were 1 base for V and 3 bases for J; bases not matched to a gene: 5. Per the germline V gene, CDR1 is LGHNA and CDR2 is YSLEER. The CDR3 DNA reads TGCGCCAGCAGCCAAGGGGGGGGTCTTGAAGAGACCCAGTACTTC. It codes for CASSQGGGLEETQYF.

This chain joins TRBV7-3 and TRBJ1-2, with TRBD1 matching over 8 bases. The CDR3 spans 15 residues. CDR1 is SGHTA, CDR2 FQGTGA, per germline. Germline trimming cut 3 bases from V and 7 bases from J; bases unmatched to any gene: 10. CDR3 residues: CASSFPLGGTGGYTF. The CDR3 coding sequence is TGTGCCAGCAGCTTTCCCCTCGGGGGGACAGGTGGCTACACCTTC.

The chain employs TRBV4-3 and TRBJ1-5; TRBD1 is a possible D gene (5 bases). Trimming shortened V by 3 bases and J by 6 bases, and 12 bases separated the two germline ends. The CDR3 spans 14 residues. Germline-derived CDR1 and CDR2 are LGHNA and YSLEER. The CDR3 sequence is CASSHGTGGQPQHF. CDR3 bases: TGCGCCAGCAGCCACGGGACGGGGGGTCAGCCCCAGCATTTT.

This sequence joins TRBV5-1 and TRBJ2-7, with 7 bases fitting TRBD1. CDR1 and CDR2 (germline): SGHRS, YFSETQ. V gave up 4 bases and J gave up 0 bases; unmatched junction bases: 7. This CDR3 contains 15 residues. The CDR3 DNA follows: TGCGCCAGCAGCCCCGACAGGGCGAGCTCCTACGAGCAGTACTTC. The encoded protein is CASSPDRASSYEQYF.

The chain employs TRBV7-3 and TRBJ2-3, with a weak D call TRBD2 (6 bases). This CDR3 comprises 15 residues. CDR1 SGHTA and CDR2 FQGTGA come from the germline V gene. V lost 4 bases and J 0 bases, leaving 11 bases between the germline ends. In DNA, the CDR3 is TGTGCCAGCAGCTCGCGCGGGGCTAGCACAGATACGCAGTATTTT. This gives the protein CASSSRGASTDTQYF. Drawing the rest from reference TRBV7-3 and TRBJ2-3, the complete variable domain is GAGVSQTPSNKVTEKGKYVELRCDPISGHTALYWYRQSLGQGPEFLIYFQGTGAADDSGLPNDRFFAVRPEGSVSTLKIQRTERGDSAVYLCASSSRGASTDTQYFGPGTRLTVL.

The rearrangement links TRBV11-1 to TRBJ2-3; TRBD1 is a possible D gene (6 bases). In germline, CDR1 is SGHAT, CDR2 FQDESV (reference sequence). With 6 bases removed from V and 4 bases from J, the gap between germline ends came to 17 bases. This CDR3 region has 15 residues. The CDR3 nucleotides are TGTGCCAGCAGGACCGGACAGATTCGACCAGATACGCAGTATTTT. Translation: CASRTGQIRPDTQYF.

This clone was seen only once. This chain uses TRBV5-8 with TRBJ2-2; tentative D call: TRBD2 (6 bases). The germline V and J ends were trimmed by 6 bases and 0 bases, with 18 bases remaining between them. The CDR3 runs to 17 residues. Germline V lookup: CDR1 SGHTS, CDR2 YDEGEE. The CDR3 DNA reads as TGTGCCAGCACCCCTGGGGGAGGCCCCCCGAACACCGGGGAGCTGTTTTTT. This sequence encodes CASTPGGGPPNTGELFF.

The chain uses TRBV7-2 and TRBJ2-5; D is undetermined. The CDR3 sequence is 12 residues long. The germline V and J ends were trimmed by 0 bases and 4 bases, with 3 bases remaining between them. Germline loops: CDR1 SGHTA, CDR2 FQGNSA. The CDR3 is CASSLAVETQYF. The CDR3 DNA reads TGTGCCAGCAGCTTAGCGGTAGAGACCCAGTACTTC.

The chain couples TRBV19 to TRBJ1-2, with TRBD1 as a possible D gene (6 bases). The CDR3 spans 15 residues. V gave up 4 bases and J gave up 6 bases, with 18 bases separating them. The germline gives CDR1 LNHDA, CDR2 SQIVND (reference sequence). The CDR3 DNA reads as TGTGCCAGTAGTAACGACCCACTACAGGGCCATGGCTACACCTTC. It yields the protein CASSNDPLQGHGYTF.

The chain recombines TRBV18 with TRBJ1-3, with a tentative D call TRBD1 (6 bases). This CDR3 has 15 amino acids. Germline values: CDR1 KGHSH, CDR2 LQKENI. V shed 5 bases and J shed 0 bases, with 11 bases lying between them. CDR3: CASSMTGSSGNTIYF. The CDR3 region has the DNA TGTGCCAGCTCAATGACAGGAAGCTCTGGAAACACCATATATTTT.

A remark on this clone: Its ends do not fully match the called genes, so a read error is possible. This rearrangement joins TRBV7-7 to TRBJ2-5; 11 positions agree with TRBD2. CDR1 SSHAT and CDR2 FNYEAQ come from the germline V gene (reference sequence). The CDR3 totals 18 residues. CDR3 sequence reads: CASSFGKGLAAGIETQYF. For the CDR3, the DNA is TGTGCTAGCAGCTTCGGCAAGGGACTAGCGGCTGGGATCGAGACCCAGTACTTC.

The V call is TRBV4-2, the J call TRBJ1-4, with D perhaps TRBD1 (5 bases). Germline assignment: CDR1 LGHNA and CDR2 YNFKEQ. The CDR3 spans 16 residues. V lost 0 bases and J 5 bases, leaving 13 bases between the germline ends. The CDR3 DNA reads TGTGCCAGCAGCCAAGAGCGGCGGGGGGGGAATGAAAAACTGTTTTTT. This codes for CASSQERRGGNEKLFF.

The chain recombines TRBV19 with TRBJ1-1; D gene unclear. This CDR3 has 15 residues. Germline lookup yields CDR1 LNHDA and CDR2 SQIVND (reference sequence). V lost 5 bases to trimming and J lost 1 base, with 14 bases between them. The CDR3 DNA follows: TGTGCCAGTAGTCCCAACAAGGACGCGAACACTGAAGCTTTCTTT. This codes for CASSPNKDANTEAFF. Full variable domain (rest looked up from reference TRBV19 and TRBJ1-1): DGGITQSPKYLFRKEGQNVTLSCEQNLNHDAMYWYRQDPGQGLRLIYYSQIVNDFQKGDIAEGYSVSREKKESFPLTVTSAQKNPTAFYLCASSPNKDANTEAFFGQGTRLTVV.

This chain links TRBV6-5 with TRBJ1-1, with TRBD1 as a possible D gene (6 bases). CDR1 and CDR2 (germline): MNHEY, SVGAGI. Trimming cost V 4 bases and J 1 base, with 10 bases left between them. This CDR3 is 14 amino acids long. CDR3 sequence reads: CASSSQTGNTEAFF. DNA of the CDR3: TGTGCCAGCAGTTCCCAGACAGGGAACACTGAAGCTTTCTTT.